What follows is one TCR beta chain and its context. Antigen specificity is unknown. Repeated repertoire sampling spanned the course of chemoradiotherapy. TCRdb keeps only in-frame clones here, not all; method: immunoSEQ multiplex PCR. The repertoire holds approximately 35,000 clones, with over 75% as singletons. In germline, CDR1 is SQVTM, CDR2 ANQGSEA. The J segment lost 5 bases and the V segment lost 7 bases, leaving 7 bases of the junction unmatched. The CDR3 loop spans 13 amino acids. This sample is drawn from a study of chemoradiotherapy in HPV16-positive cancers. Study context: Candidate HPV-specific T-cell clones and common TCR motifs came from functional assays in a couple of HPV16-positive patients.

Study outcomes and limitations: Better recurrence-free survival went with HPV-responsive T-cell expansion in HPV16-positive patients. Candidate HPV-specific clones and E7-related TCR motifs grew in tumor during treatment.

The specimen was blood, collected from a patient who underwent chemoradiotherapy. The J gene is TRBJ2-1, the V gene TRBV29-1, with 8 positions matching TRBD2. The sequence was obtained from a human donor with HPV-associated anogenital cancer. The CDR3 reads CSADPAGDNEQFF. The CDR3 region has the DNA TGCAGCGCCGACCCAGCGGGGGACAATGAGCAGTTCTTC.